This T cell receptor beta chain was sequenced during a study of cytomegalovirus exposure and HLA in healthy donors. A note on this clone: Its specificity is unknown.

Study-level points and caveats: Whilst most TCR sequences proved rare, a subset of public TCRs occurred across many donors. TCR beta V- and J-gene trimming was later associated with a missense DCLRE1C variant. A later analysis reportedly found that, within productive TCRs, an Asian-associated ancestry cluster had fewer N-insertions than the mean observed across the approximately 660 donors.

The CDR3 length is 16 residues. Trimming cost V 3 bases and J 4 bases; bases outside gene matches: 5. Looked up from germline, CDR1 is LGHNA and CDR2 is YSLEER. This PCR relied on a set of 60 Vbeta primers and 13 Jbeta primers. TCRdb keeps only in-frame clones here, not all; method: immunoSEQ multiplex PCR. The repertoire includes roughly 110,000 clones, 75% of them detected once, and 2.5% to 3.5% sits in the top ten. This receptor was taken from a male donor in good health and CMV-seropositive. The sequencing input was PBMCs. This rearrangement joins TRBV4-3 to TRBJ2-1, with TRBD2 matching 11 bases. The CDR3 sequence: CASSQEGTSGYNEQFF. DNA of the CDR3: TGCGCCAGCAGCCAGGAGGGGACTAGCGGTTACAATGAGCAGTTCTTC.